These T cell receptor beta chains were read from a single sample in a study of blood T cell repertoires in COVID-19. Profiled with immunoSEQ multiplex PCR; TCRdb holds only in-frame clones, not every one. The data contain about 250,000 clones, 86% of them singletons. Sequenced material: peripheral blood. The receptors stem from a woman aged 55-70 years who had recovered from COVID-19. Both conserved end residues are part of each CDR3. D genes are given only for firm matches. Clone sizes are given selectively: once, few, many, or a class where the clone is expanded.

clone_size j_call v_call d_call cdr3_aa cdr3_nt
. TRBJ2-5 TRBV18 . CASSPIQGSAETQYF TGTGCCAGCTCACCTATACAGGGTAGTGCAGAGACCCAGTACTTC
. TRBJ2-7 TRBV6-1 . CASSEYVGAYEQYF TGTGCCAGCAGTGAATATGTAGGGGCCTACGAGCAGTACTTC
. TRBJ1-2 TRBV28 . CASSFLDSIYGYTF TGTGCCAGCAGTTTCCTAGACAGCATCTATGGCTACACCTTC
once TRBJ1-1 TRBV4-3 . CASSQGSGLGTEAFF TGCGCCAGCAGCCAAGGGTCGGGATTGGGCACTGAAGCTTTCTTT
once TRBJ1-2 TRBV18 TRBD1 CASSPRTGGDYGYTF TGTGCCAGCTCACCGCGGACAGGGGGCGACTATGGCTACACCTTC
. TRBJ2-5 TRBV7-9 . CASSLVFGGAETQYF TGTGCCAGCAGCTTAGTTTTCGGAGGGGCTGAGACCCAGTACTTC
. TRBJ1-2 TRBV7-8 TRBD1 CASSSTGGDYGYTF TGTGCCAGCAGCTCGACAGGGGGGGACTATGGCTACACCTTC
. TRBJ2-3 TRBV3-1/TRBV3-2 . CASSRKASTDTQYF TGTGCCAGCAGCCGCAAAGCGAGCACAGATACGCAGTATTTT
. TRBJ2-3 TRBV4-2 TRBD2 CASSQNVGGGAGDTQYF TGTGCCAGCAGCCAAAATGTGGGCGGGGGGGCCGGTGATACGCAGTATTTT
. TRBJ2-3 TRBV7-2 TRBD2 CASSPQRLAGGTDTQYF TGTGCCAGCAGCCCGCAGCGGCTAGCGGGGGGCACAGATACGCAGTATTTT
. TRBJ2-7 TRBV7-9 . CASSIDRGEQYF TGTGCCAGCAGTATCGATCGCGGCGAGCAGTACTTC
. TRBJ2-1 TRBV14 TRBD1 CASGGTVRYNEQFF TGTGCCAGTGGTGGGACAGTCAGATACAATGAGCAGTTCTTC
once TRBJ2-7 TRBV28 TRBD1 CASNPPGQGYEQYF TGTGCCAGCAATCCCCCGGGACAGGGATACGAGCAGTACTTC
. TRBJ2-1 TRBV7-2 . CASSPQSASSYNEQFF TGTGCCAGCAGCCCCCAAAGCGCGAGCTCCTACAATGAGCAGTTCTTC
. TRBJ1-5 TRBV9 . CASSAGGYSNQPQHF TGTGCCAGCAGCGCCGGCGGGTATAGCAATCAGCCCCAGCATTTT
few TRBJ2-1 TRBV11-2 TRBD2 CASSLMLADNEQFF TGTGCCAGCAGCTTAATGCTAGCGGACAATGAGCAGTTCTTC
. TRBJ1-5 TRBV23-1 TRBD1 CASSPNSSGGTGKIGGNQPQHF TGCGCCAGCAGTCCTAACTCTTCAGGTGGGACAGGGAAGATTGGTGGCAATCAGCCCCAGCATTTT
. TRBJ1-2 TRBV4-3 TRBD1 CASSQDPGTGKGYTF TGCGCCAGCAGCCAAGATCCCGGGACAGGGAAAGGCTACACCTTC